The 8 T cell receptor beta chains reported below all come from one sample, sequenced in a study of CD8 T cell repertoires and HIV-1 epitope variants. Method: immunoSEQ multiplex PCR; TCRdb's copy keeps in-frame clones and lacks some. In the table there are over 90,000 clones, 60% to 80% of which are singletons. The sample consisted of uncultured baseline CD8+ T cells from peripheral blood mononuclear cells (PBMCs). The receptors were sampled from a male donor with HIV.

The V call is TRBV29-1, the J call TRBJ2-6, with TRBD1 identical over 11 bases. The CDR3 extends over 16 amino acids. From germline, CDR1 is SQVTM and CDR2 ANQGSEA. This CDR3 reads CALAGQGAWGANVLTF. The CDR3 DNA sequence: TGCGCCCTAGCAGGACAGGGGGCTTGGGGGGCCAACGTCCTGACTTTC.

The chain carries TRBV27 and TRBJ2-7, with D possibly being TRBD2 (5 bases). From germline, CDR1 is MNHEY and CDR2 SMNVEV (reference sequence). This CDR3 has 16 residues. Trimming removed 1 base at V and 2 bases at J, with 15 bases between. The CDR3 reads CASSLLSRRGTYEQYF. CDR3 sequence (DNA): TGTGCCAGCAGTTTATTATCGCGTCGGGGAACCTACGAGCAGTACTTC.

The chain employs TRBV7-3 and TRBJ2-2; no firm D call. CDR3 size: 15 residues. CDR1 and CDR2 from the germline V gene are SGHTA and FQGTGA. V was clipped by 1 base and J by 1 base, with 7 bases between them. The CDR3 here is CASSLSTGNTGELFF. The CDR3 nucleotides are TGTGCCAGCAGCTTAAGTACGGGGAACACCGGGGAGCTGTTTTTT.

The chain is built from TRBV11-2 and TRBJ2-7; D is unclear. The ends were cut back, 0 bases at V and 4 bases at J, with 10 bases in the middle. The germline CDR1 and CDR2 sequences are SGHAT and FQNNGV. The CDR3 is made up of 14 amino acids. This chain's CDR3 is CASSLDLVPYEQYF. CDR3 DNA sequence: TGTGCCAGCAGCTTAGATCTAGTGCCGTACGAGCAGTACTTC.

This rearrangement joins TRBV28 to TRBJ1-5; 8 bases are a match to TRBD1. The germline gives CDR1 MDHEN, CDR2 SYDVKM. The CDR3 loop spans 17 amino acids. The ends lost 8 bases at V and 2 bases at J; junction bases unmatched: 14. CDR3 loop: CASSRAPGGRGNQPQHF. CDR3 nucleotide sequence: TGTGCCAGCTCCCGCGCCCCAGGGGGCCGAGGCAATCAGCCCCAGCATTTT.

A remark on this clone: Compared with germline, one end of the junction differs, possibly owing to a read error. This same CDR3 is encoded by further DNA sequences in the sample. This chain links TRBV4-2 with TRBJ1-2; 8 nucleotides align to TRBD1. CDR3 length equals 16 residues. From germline, CDR1 is LGHNA and CDR2 YNFKEQ. CDR3 sequence (DNA): TGTGCCAGCAGCCAAGAGACAGGGGCGGGGTACTATGGCTACACTTTC. It specifies CASSQETGAGYYGYTF.

The chain links TRBV28 to TRBJ1-5; D is undetermined. Deletions cut 9 bases from V and 4 bases from J, with 19 bases between. The CDR3 has 15 amino acids. Per germline, CDR1 MDHEN and CDR2 SYDVKM. CDR3 DNA sequence: TGTGCCAGTAAATCTTACCCGGGCACAAATCAGCCCCAGCATTTT. Translation: CASKSYPGTNQPQHF. Filled out from reference TRBV28 and TRBJ1-5, the complete variable domain reads DVKVTQSSRYLVKRTGEKVFLECVQDMDHENMFWYRQDPGLGLRLIYFSYDVKMKEKGDIPEGYSVSREKKERFSLILESASTNQTSMYLCASKSYPGTNQPQHFGDGTRLSIL.

This clone was seen once. The rearrangement joins TRBV28 to TRBJ1-4; 10 nucleotides agree with TRBD1. Germline V gene data show CDR1 as MDHEN and CDR2 as SYDVKM. Germline trimming cut 4 bases from V and 8 bases from J; bases unmatched to any gene: 4. CDR3 length: 14 amino acids. The CDR3 sequence: CASSYGTGDEKLFF. The CDR3 DNA follows: TGTGCCAGCAGTTACGGGACAGGGGACGAAAAACTGTTTTTT.